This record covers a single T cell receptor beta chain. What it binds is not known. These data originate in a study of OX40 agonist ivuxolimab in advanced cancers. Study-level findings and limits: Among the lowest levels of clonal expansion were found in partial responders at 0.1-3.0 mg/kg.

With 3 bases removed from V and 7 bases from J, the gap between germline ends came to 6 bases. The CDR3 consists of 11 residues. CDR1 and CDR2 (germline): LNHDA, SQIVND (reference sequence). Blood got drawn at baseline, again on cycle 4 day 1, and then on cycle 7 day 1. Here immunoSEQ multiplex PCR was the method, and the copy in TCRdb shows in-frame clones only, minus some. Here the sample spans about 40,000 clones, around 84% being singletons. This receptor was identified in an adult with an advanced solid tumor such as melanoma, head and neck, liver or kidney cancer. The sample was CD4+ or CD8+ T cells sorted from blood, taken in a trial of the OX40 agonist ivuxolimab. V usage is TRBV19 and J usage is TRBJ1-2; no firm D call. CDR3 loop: CASSILGGYTF. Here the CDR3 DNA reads TGTGCCAGTAGTATCCTCGGTGGCTACACCTTC. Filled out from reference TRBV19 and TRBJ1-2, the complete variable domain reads DGGITQSPKYLFRKEGQNVTLSCEQNLNHDAMYWYRQDPGQGLRLIYYSQIVNDFQKGDIAEGYSVSREKKESFPLTVTSAQKNPTAFYLCASSILGGYTFGSGTRLTVV.